The count of the clone carrying this T cell receptor beta chain is one. Its antigen is currently unknown. Germline-derived CDR1 and CDR2 are SEHNR and FQNEAQ (reference sequence). The CDR3 runs to 15 residues. V lost 1 base, J lost 2 bases, and 2 bases stayed unmatched. This sample is part of a study of cytomegalovirus exposure and HLA in healthy donors. Whole-study context: Around 78 million unique TCR sequences came from HLA-typed donors in an early release.

The PCR employed 60 Vbeta primers together with 13 Jbeta primers. As originally analysed: Later, 65 million to 85 million unique TCR beta chains were counted in an analysis, and around 11 million of them were shared. Clones were sequenced by immunoSEQ multiplex PCR, and TCRdb holds only the in-frame ones, with some missing. From that table come the V and J calls and clone size; the DNA was used to work out D and trimming. The table includes some 160,000 clones, roughly 72% detected once. Overall study results and limits: In a later analysis, more than 15,000 TCR beta sequences were associated with HLA alleles at 0.05 false discovery rate.

Specimen: PBMCs. The chain couples TRBV7-9 to TRBJ2-1; 7 positions match TRBD2. This receptor was identified in a man aged 40-49 years in good health and CMV-seronegative. CDR3 DNA: TGTGCCAGCAGCTTAGTTGCGGGAGCCTACAATGAGCAGTTCTTC. Protein product: CASSLVAGAYNEQFF.